Following are 28 T cell receptor beta chains from one sample sequenced in a study of a mutant IDH1 vaccine in newly diagnosed glioma. Regarding time point: week 23, last vaccination. Topical imiquimod accompanied each vaccine dose, which consisted of 300 ug of mutant IDH1 20-mer peptide. Clones were sequenced by immunoSEQ multiplex PCR, and TCRdb holds only the in-frame ones, with some missing. In the table there are over 35,000 clones, roughly 80% of which are singletons. These receptors are not linked to any known antigen. The material sequenced was PBMCs, taken from a glioma patient whose treatment included an IDH1 peptide vaccine. Receptors originate from a woman aged 18-29 years with glioma. Some clones in this sample may be carry-over from other donors' samples.

The CDR3 here is CAWSWREHNEQFF. CDR3 in DNA: TGTGCCTGGAGTTGGCGGGAGCACAATGAGCAGTTCTTC. This rearrangement joins TRBV30 to TRBJ2-1; 7 positions agree with TRBD2. Germline-derived CDR1 and CDR2 are GTSNPN and SVGIG (reference sequence). The CDR3 runs to 13 residues. Losses at the gene ends were 2 bases for V and 5 bases for J; bases not matched to a gene: 3.

V usage is TRBV19 and J usage is TRBJ1-1; possible D gene TRBD1, 5 bases. The V and J ends lost 10 bases and 5 bases respectively, with 14 bases between them. This CDR3 comprises 12 residues. The germline V gene has CDR1 LNHDA and CDR2 SQIVND (reference sequence). The CDR3 sequence: CATGGFLTEAFF. CDR3 DNA sequence: TGTGCCACCGGGGGGTTCCTGACTGAAGCTTTCTTT.

This clone showed up just a few times. J is TRBJ2-2 and V is TRBV6-4; 7 nucleotides line up with TRBD2. The J segment lost 2 bases and the V segment lost 0 bases, leaving 3 bases of the junction unmatched. Germline V lookup: CDR1 MRHNA, CDR2 SNTAGT. The CDR3 has 16 amino acids. CDR3 bases: TGTGCCAGCAGTGACTCGCCTAGCGGTAACACCGGGGAGCTGTTTTTT. This codes for CASSDSPSGNTGELFF.

As DNA, the CDR3 is TGTGCCATCAGTGAGCCGGGGGCGGGACTGGGATACAATGAGCAGTTCTTC. It translates to CAISEPGAGLGYNEQFF. The chain uses TRBV10-3 and TRBJ2-1; perhaps D is TRBD1 or TRBD2 (6 bases each). This CDR3 comprises 17 residues. Germline CDR1 is ENHRY and CDR2 is SYGVKD. V was trimmed by 2 bases and J by 4 bases, leaving 18 bases between them.

The chain joins TRBV6-6 to TRBJ1-6; D is undetermined. This CDR3 has 12 residues. V lost 6 bases, J lost 8 bases, and 8 bases lay in between. Germline loops: CDR1 MNHNY, CDR2 SVGAGI (reference sequence). The CDR3 nucleotides are TGTGCCAGCAGAGCGTCGGATTCACCCCTCCACTTT. As protein: CASRASDSPLHF.

J is TRBJ2-1 and V is TRBV6-1, with D perhaps matching TRBD1 (5 bases). V dropped 2 bases and J dropped 8 bases, with 13 bases sitting between them. Germline CDR1 and CDR2: MNHNS and SASEGT. CDR3 length: 14 amino acids. CDR3 amino acids: CASSERGPRHEQFF. CDR3 DNA: TGTGCCAGCAGTGAAAGGGGTCCGAGGCATGAGCAGTTCTTC.

This chain links TRBV7-9 with TRBJ2-7, with D unresolved. Between the trimmed V and J ends, which lost 0 bases and 5 bases, there was a span of 2 bases. The germline gives CDR1 SEHNR, CDR2 FQNEAQ (reference sequence). The CDR3 has 11 residues. This CDR3 reads CASSLAHEQYF. The CDR3 DNA follows: TGTGCCAGCAGCTTAGCCCACGAGCAGTACTTC. Full variable domain (rest looked up from reference TRBV7-9 and TRBJ2-7): DTGVSQNPRHKITKRGQNVTFRCDPISEHNRLYWYRQTLGQGPEFLTYFQNEAQLEKSRLLSDRFSAERPKGSFSTLEIQRTEQGDSAMYLCASSLAHEQYFGPGTRLTVT.

The gene calls are TRBV6-1 and TRBJ1-2; perhaps TRBD1 as D (6 bases). This CDR3 contains 15 residues. Germline-derived CDR1 and CDR2 are MNHNS and SASEGT. V gave up 2 bases and J gave up 6 bases, with 16 bases separating them. The CDR3 protein is CASSERQDANNGYTF. The CDR3 DNA reads TGTGCCAGCAGTGAAAGACAGGACGCAAACAATGGCTACACCTTC.

The chain combines TRBV15 with TRBJ1-2, with a tentative D call TRBD1 (6 bases). V lost 8 bases and J 1 base, leaving 11 bases between the germline ends. This CDR3 contains 13 residues. Germline CDR1 and CDR2: LNHNV and YYDKDF (reference sequence). The CDR3 DNA sequence: TGTGCCACCTTTGGACAGCTTAACTATGGCTACACCTTC. Protein sequence: CATFGQLNYGYTF.

V usage is TRBV9 and J usage is TRBJ1-1; the match to TRBD1 covers 7 bases. Trimming cost V 2 bases and J 0 bases; bases outside gene matches: 13. The CDR3 length is 18 residues. Germline CDR1 is SGDLS and CDR2 is YYNGEE. CDR3 sequence (DNA): TGTGCCAGCAGCGTCCGACAGGGCCTTTGGCTCATGAACACTGAAGCTTTCTTT. It is translated as CASSVRQGLWLMNTEAFF.

This chain links TRBV6-1 with TRBJ1-4; D remains unclear. Germline values: CDR1 MNHNS, CDR2 SASEGT. The CDR3 is 15 amino acids. Trimming stripped 1 base from V and 0 bases from J, with 6 bases between. The CDR3 sequence: CASSEVPATNEKLFF. CDR3 bases: TGTGCCAGCAGTGAAGTCCCGGCAACTAATGAAAAACTGTTTTTT.

Note on this clone: One end of the junction does not line up with germline, which may come from a read error. The chain uses TRBV30 and TRBJ1-6; TRBD1 might be the D (6 bases). Germline CDR1 GTSNPN, CDR2 SVGIG (reference sequence). This CDR3 is built from 14 residues. CDR3: CAWGLQGYNSPLHF. CDR3 DNA: TGTGCCTGGGGTCTACAGGGTTATAACTCACCCCTCCACTTT.

The chain carries TRBV7-9 and TRBJ1-1; D perhaps matches TRBD1 (5 bases). The V and J ends lost 5 bases and 3 bases respectively, with 10 bases between them. The CDR3 is made up of 13 amino acids. The V gene's germline CDR1 is SEHNR and CDR2 FQNEAQ (reference sequence). The DNA for the CDR3 is TGTGCCAGCAGCGGGGGACGGTACACTGAAGCTTTCTTT. Protein: CASSGGRYTEAFF.

The rearrangement uses TRBV30 and TRBJ1-1, with D unclear. The germline V gene encodes CDR1 GTSNPN and CDR2 SVGIG (reference sequence). The CDR3 is 14 residues long. V lost 2 bases to trimming and J lost 2 bases, with 12 bases between them. CDR3 nucleotide sequence: TGTGCCTGGAGTAGATTAGAGCCTAACACTGAAGCTTTCTTT. Translated: CAWSRLEPNTEAFF.

The chain uses TRBV10-3 and TRBJ1-2; 10 bases agree with TRBD1. The CDR3 consists of 14 residues. Germline V gives CDR1 ENHRY, CDR2 SYGVKD. J was trimmed by 9 bases and V by 1 base; bases with no gene match: 5. Here the CDR3 reads CAISELGQGLRYTF. In DNA form, the CDR3 reads TGTGCCATCAGTGAGTTGGGACAGGGGTTACGCTACACCTTC.

The chain is built from TRBV10-3 and TRBJ2-7, with D possibly matching TRBD1 (5 bases). Germline V gene sequence: CDR1 ENHRY, CDR2 SYGVKD. V was shortened by 7 bases and J by 2 bases, with 15 bases between the two germline ends. The length of the CDR3 is 14 residues. The CDR3 coding sequence is TGTGCCATCACCTCGGACACGTACCCCTACGAGCAGTACTTC. Translated, it gives CAITSDTYPYEQYF.

The V and J genes are TRBV9 and TRBJ2-1; 8 bases line up with TRBD2. Per germline, CDR1 SGDLS and CDR2 YYNGEE. CDR3 length: 15 amino acids. After removal of 0 bases from V and 5 bases from J, the junction contained 4 bases not matched to a gene. The CDR3 region is CASSVGLRGDNEQFF. CDR3 nucleotide sequence: TGTGCCAGCAGCGTAGGATTGCGGGGGGACAATGAGCAGTTCTTC. Looking up the rest from reference TRBV9 and TRBJ2-1 gives the full variable domain: DSGVTQTPKHLITATGQRVTLRCSPRSGDLSVYWYQQSLDQGLQFLIQYYNGEERAKGNILERFSAQQFPDLHSELNLSSLELGDSALYFCASSVGLRGDNEQFFGPGTRLTVL.

The gene calls are TRBV7-8 and TRBJ2-3, with 13 bases identical to TRBD2. The CDR3 spans 16 residues. Germline assignment: CDR1 SGHVS and CDR2 FQNEAQ. V dropped 5 bases and J dropped 2; count of bases not matched to a gene: 4. The CDR3 DNA is TGTGCCAGCAGCCTAGGACTAGCGGGGGTCACAGATACGCAGTATTTT. This encodes CASSLGLAGVTDTQYF. Full variable domain (remainder filled in from reference TRBV7-8 and TRBJ2-3): GAGVSQSPRYKVAKRGQDVALRCDPISGHVSLFWYQQALGQGPEFLTYFQNEAQLDKSGLPSDRFFAERPEGSVSTLKIQRTQQEDSAVYLCASSLGLAGVTDTQYFGPGTRLTVL.

The rearrangement links TRBV6-5 to TRBJ1-1; the D gene is possibly TRBD1 (6 bases). CDR1 and CDR2 (germline): MNHEY, SVGAGI. The CDR3 loop spans 14 amino acids. V lost 4 bases and J 6 bases, leaving 15 bases between the germline ends. The CDR3 here is CASSSSAGAAEAFF. CDR3 nucleotide sequence: TGTGCCAGCAGTTCCTCAGCAGGGGCTGCTGAAGCTTTCTTT.

CDR3 region: CASSIFPRGTGELFF. Here the CDR3 DNA reads TGTGCCAGTAGTATTTTCCCAAGGGGGACCGGGGAGCTGTTTTTT. The chain carries TRBV19 and TRBJ2-2, with a weak D call TRBD1 (6 bases). The CDR3 extends over 15 amino acids. V shed 3 bases and J shed 5 bases, with 13 bases lying between them. Germline CDR1 is LNHDA and CDR2 is SQIVND (reference sequence).

The gene calls are TRBV5-1 and TRBJ2-5; D possibly corresponds to TRBD2 (6 bases). V lost 4 bases, J lost 1 base, and 11 bases lay in between. CDR1 SGHRS and CDR2 YFSETQ come from the germline V gene. The CDR3 is made up of 14 amino acids. The CDR3 bases are TGCGCCAGCAGCGCGGGACCGTTCCAAGAGACCCAGTACTTC. The encoded protein is CASSAGPFQETQYF.

V gene TRBV9 combines with J gene TRBJ2-2; D could derive from TRBD1 or TRBD2 (5 bases each). V lost 3 bases to trimming and J lost 0 bases, with 9 bases between them. Germline assignment: CDR1 SGDLS and CDR2 YYNGEE. This CDR3 is built from 15 residues. The DNA of the CDR3 is TGTGCCAGCAGCGACCGGGACCCGAACACCGGGGAGCTGTTTTTT. It codes for CASSDRDPNTGELFF.

The CDR3 nucleotides are TGTGCCAGCAGCCCAGGGGGGCTTGGCAATTCACCCCTCCACTTT. Encoded protein: CASSPGGLGNSPLHF. The chain employs TRBV6-4 and TRBJ1-6; 7 bases are a match to TRBD1. Germline CDR1 reads MRHNA; CDR2 reads SNTAGT. There are 15 residues in the CDR3. V trimming: 6 bases; J trimming: 7 bases; junction bases outside the gene matches: 9.

In this sample, this clone turned up once. The chain uses TRBV25-1 and TRBJ2-6; a weak D match, TRBD1 (6 bases). Germline CDR1 and CDR2: MGHDK and SYGVNS. This CDR3 has 17 amino acids. Trimming removed 5 bases at V and 1 base at J, with 15 bases between. CDR3 sequence (DNA): TGTGCCAGCAGTCCACAGGGTAAACTATCTGGGGCCAACGTCCTGACTTTC. This codes for CASSPQGKLSGANVLTF. Drawing the rest from reference TRBV25-1 and TRBJ2-6, the complete variable domain is EADIYQTPRYLVIGTGKKITLECSQTMGHDKMYWYQQDPGMELHLIHYSYGVNSTEKGDLSSESTVSRIRTEHFPLTLESARPSHTSQYLCASSPQGKLSGANVLTFGAGSRLTVL.

This chain joins TRBV4-3 and TRBJ1-2; possible D gene TRBD1, 6 bases. V gave up 0 bases and J gave up 7 bases, with 12 bases separating them. The germline V gene encodes CDR1 LGHNA and CDR2 YSLEER. This CDR3 comprises 14 residues. CDR3 nucleotides: TGCGCCAGCAGCCAAGATCGGGGGGCGGGTGGCTACACCTTC. Translating it yields CASSQDRGAGGYTF.

The rearrangement joins TRBV11-3 to TRBJ2-7; 7 nucleotides match TRBD1. The CDR3 has 13 amino acids. Germline V gene lookup returns CDR1 SGHNT and CDR2 YENEEA. V lost 5 bases, J lost 4 bases, and 5 bases stayed unmatched. For the CDR3, the DNA is TGTGCCAGCAGCCCGTTACAGGGGTACGAGCAGTACTTC. This encodes CASSPLQGYEQYF.

The J gene is TRBJ1-1, the V gene TRBV5-8, with 8 bases that match TRBD1. V was clipped by 3 bases and J by 6 bases; unmatched bases: 7. This CDR3 contains 14 residues. Germline assignment: CDR1 SGHTS and CDR2 YDEGEE. The CDR3 nucleotides read TGTGCCAGCAGCTCAAGACAGGGGAGCCCTGAAGCTTTCTTT. Translating gives CASSSRQGSPEAFF.

V is TRBV7-2 and J is TRBJ2-7, with 7 bases that match TRBD1. V lost 1 base to trimming and J lost 5 bases; unmatched junction nucleotides: 8. This CDR3 comprises 15 residues. From germline, CDR1 is SGHTA and CDR2 FQGNSA. The CDR3 sequence is CASSLVGTALNEQYF. The CDR3 nucleotides are TGTGCCAGCAGCTTAGTAGGGACAGCCTTGAACGAGCAGTACTTC.